This TCR beta chain originates from a study of CD8+ T cells in alopecia areata. Overall study results and limits: Scalp samples also contribute reads from the resident alphabeta T cells found in normal skin.

Germline-derived CDR1 and CDR2 are SQVTM and ANQGSEA. The CDR3 extends over 12 amino acids. Trimming cost V 6 bases and J 7 bases, with 12 bases left between them. Described treatment: oral pan-JAK inhibitor, 5-10 mg twice daily. Researchers gathered lesional scalp punch biopsies and peripheral blood from patients with alopecia areata. In its sample, this clone was seen a few times. The antigen is not known. Sequencing relied on a cDNA template that was reverse transcribed from extracted RNA. Assay: immunoSEQ multiplex PCR; the TCRdb copy retains only in-frame clones and omits some. Among about 120,000 clones, around 56% were seen once, and the ten largest hold 0.46%.

The sample in question was CD4+ T cells sorted from blood, obtained at week 4, from a patient treated with tofacitinib. The chain recombines TRBV29-1 with TRBJ1-4; D not resolved. This clonotype was obtained from a human donor with alopecia areata. The CDR3: CSVRGGSEKLFF. DNA for the CDR3: TGCAGCGTCCGGGGAGGGAGTGAAAAACTGTTTTTT. The variable domain in full, completed from reference TRBV29-1 and TRBJ1-4, reads SAVISQKPSRDICQRGTSLTIQCQVDSQVTMMFWYRQQPGQSLTLIATANQGSEATYESGFVIDKFPISRPNLTFSTLTVSNMSPEDSSIYLCSVRGGSEKLFFGSGTQLSVL.